The clone carrying this T cell receptor (beta chain) has more than one count but fewer than ten. What it binds is unknown. A unique molecular identifier was attached to every TCR cDNA molecule. Via MiXCR, TCRdb re-called the 5' RACE reads, giving one row per CDR3 protein. The sample lists under 20,000 distinct CDR3 sequences; roughly 5.7% were seen once. CDR3 length: 16 amino acids. The V segment lost 0 bases and the J segment 1 base; nucleotides outside the gene matches: 5. Germline V lookup: CDR1 SGHVS, CDR2 FQNEAQ. This entry belongs to a study of spatial heterogeneity in lung cancer. Study-level results: Counts that tracked tumor mutation counts were those of expanded intratumoral alpha and beta TCRs.

The sample's time point: sample taken at primary tumor resection. The sequence derives from a male donor with early-stage non-small cell lung cancer. The chain combines TRBV7-8 with TRBJ2-7; TRBD1 aligns across 8 bases. The sequences come from lung tumor tissue, collected at surgery. Here the CDR3 reads CASSLAAQGASYEQYF. DNA of the CDR3: TGTGCCAGCAGCTTAGCAGCGCAGGGGGCTTCCTACGAGCAGTACTTC.